The rows below give T cell receptor beta chains drawn from one sample of a study of cytomegalovirus exposure and HLA in healthy donors. TCRdb's copy holds only in-frame clones and misses some; the assay was immunoSEQ multiplex PCR. The sample carries about 100,000 clones, under 85% recorded once. Sequenced input: PBMCs. The receptors stem from a woman in her thirties or forties in good health and CMV-seronegative. The CDR3 runs from the conserved cysteine through the conserved F or W. The D gene is left open where the match is weak. Some rows have no size entry. The others give once, few or many, or a class for an expanded clone.

>TRBD1|NA|TRBV19|TRBJ1-5
CASRKAGQGFQPQHF
TGTGCCAGTCGGAAGGCGGGACAGGGGTTTCAGCCCCAGCATTTT
>NA|NA|TRBV4-2|TRBJ1-1
CASSQVGGKDTEAFF
TGTGCCAGCAGCCAAGTAGGGGGTAAGGACACTGAAGCTTTCTTT
>TRBD1|NA|TRBV28|TRBJ1-2
CASIKQGNYGYTF
TGTGCCAGCATTAAACAGGGGAACTATGGCTACACCTTC
>NA|NA|TRBV6-6|TRBJ2-4
CASMEGAHIQYF
TGTGCCAGCATGGAGGGTGCTCACATTCAGTACTTC
>TRBD2|once|TRBV7-9|TRBJ2-3
CSSSLATSGSGDTQYF
TGTTCCAGCAGCTTAGCGACTAGCGGGAGTGGAGATACGCAGTATTTT
>NA|NA|TRBV21-1|TRBJ2-2
CAVGRAGELFF
TGTGCAGTGGGTCGGGCCGGGGAGCTGTTTTTT
>NA|NA|TRBV5-1|TRBJ1-1
CASSFSGGGQELFF
TGCGCCAGCAGCTTCTCGGGTGGGGGACAAGAACTTTTCTTT
>NA|NA|TRBV28|TRBJ2-7
CASRGETPAPYEQYF
TGTGCCAGCAGAGGAGAGACCCCAGCCCCCTACGAGCAGTACTTC
>NA|NA|TRBV6-5|TRBJ1-5
CASSYSAGANQPQHF
TGTGCCAGCAGTTACTCTGCGGGGGCGAATCAGCCCCAGCATTTT
>TRBD2|NA|TRBV6-5|TRBJ2-1
CASSYSRTSEHNEQFF
TGTGCCAGCAGTTACTCCCGGACTAGCGAACACAATGAGCAGTTCTTC
>TRBD1|NA|TRBV6-5|TRBJ2-5
CASSYSTGPKTQYF
TGTGCCAGCAGTTACTCGACAGGGCCGAAGACCCAGTACTTC
>NA|NA|TRBV2|TRBJ2-2
CASTSTGGDTGELFF
TGTGCCAGCACCAGTACTGGGGGCGACACCGGGGAGCTGTTTTTT
>TRBD1|NA|TRBV11-2|TRBJ2-7
CASSSLRDRDEQYF
TGTGCCAGCAGCTCCCTCCGTGACAGGGACGAGCAGTACTTC
>NA|once|TRBV19|TRBJ2-7
CASSKGDGTYEQYF
TGTGCCAGTAGTAAGGGGGACGGTACCTACGAGCAGTACTTC
>TRBD2|NA|TRBV2|TRBJ2-5
CASMLAGQETQYF
TGTGCCAGCATGTTAGCGGGGCAAGAGACCCAGTACTTC
>NA|few|TRBV5-1|TRBJ2-2
CASSLARSKSTGELFF
TGCGCCAGCAGCTTGGCCCGGTCGAAGTCCACCGGGGAGCTGTTTTTT
>NA|NA|TRBV6-6|TRBJ1-6
CASSLSGDYNSPLHF
TGTGCCAGCAGCCTCTCGGGTGACTATAATTCACCCCTCCACTTT
>NA|few|TRBV30|TRBJ2-6
CAWSPLKLSGANVLTF
TGTGCCTGGAGTCCCCTTAAACTTTCTGGGGCCAACGTCCTGACTTTC
>NA|NA|TRBV7-9|TRBJ2-5
CSSTLNRETQYF
TGTTCCAGCACTCTTAACCGGGAGACCCAGTACTTC
>NA|NA|TRBV18|TRBJ1-1
CASSPTGSNTEAFF
TGTGCCAGCTCACCAACAGGGTCGAACACTGAAGCTTTCTTT
>NA|NA|TRBV7-9|TRBJ2-7
CASSLGGQLYF
TGTGCCAGCAGCTTAGGGGGACAACTATACTTC
>TRBD2|NA|TRBV5-1|TRBJ2-7
CASRPAFLTSGGYEQYF
TGCGCCAGCAGGCCTGCCTTCTTGACTAGCGGCGGCTACGAGCAGTACTTC
>TRBD1|NA|TRBV6-1|TRBJ2-3
CASSDLDRVRWDTQYF
TGTGCCAGCAGTGATTTAGACAGGGTTAGGTGGGATACGCAGTATTTT
>NA|NA|TRBV6-1|TRBJ2-7
CASRRGYEQYF
TGTGCCAGCAGACGCGGGTACGAGCAGTACTTC
>TRBD1|NA|TRBV5-6|TRBJ1-3
CASSWGQGSGNTIYF
TGTGCCAGCAGCTGGGGACAGGGCTCTGGAAACACCATATATTTT
>NA|NA|TRBV27|TRBJ2-2
CASSLRRGRGELFF
TGTGCCAGCAGTCTAAGGAGGGGACGCGGGGAGCTGTTTTTT
>TRBD1|NA|TRBV5-1|TRBJ2-7
CASKSMPGQGLYEQYF
TGCGCCAGCAAATCAATGCCGGGACAGGGGTTGTACGAGCAGTACTTC
>TRBD1|NA|TRBV15|TRBJ1-1
CATSRGQMNTEAFF
TGTGCCACCAGCAGGGGACAGATGAACACTGAAGCTTTCTTT
>TRBD2|NA|TRBV7-3|TRBJ2-1
CASSLTGLANNEQFF
TGTGCCAGCAGCTTAACGGGACTAGCGAACAATGAGCAGTTCTTC
>TRBD1|NA|TRBV7-7|TRBJ2-7
CASSLPDRGYEQYF
TGTGCTAGCAGCTTACCCGACAGGGGCTACGAGCAGTACTTC
>TRBD1|few|TRBV7-9|TRBJ2-7
CSSSQISRDRLVYEQYF
TGTTCCAGCAGTCAAATTTCCCGGGACAGGCTCGTCTACGAGCAGTACTTC
>TRBD2|NA|TRBV19|TRBJ2-2
CASSVAGGHLELFF
TGTGCCAGTAGCGTAGCGGGGGGGCATTTGGAGCTGTTTTTT
>NA|NA|TRBV30|TRBJ1-1
CAWSWGVKFTEAFF
TGTGCCTGGAGCTGGGGGGTGAAGTTCACTGAAGCTTTCTTT